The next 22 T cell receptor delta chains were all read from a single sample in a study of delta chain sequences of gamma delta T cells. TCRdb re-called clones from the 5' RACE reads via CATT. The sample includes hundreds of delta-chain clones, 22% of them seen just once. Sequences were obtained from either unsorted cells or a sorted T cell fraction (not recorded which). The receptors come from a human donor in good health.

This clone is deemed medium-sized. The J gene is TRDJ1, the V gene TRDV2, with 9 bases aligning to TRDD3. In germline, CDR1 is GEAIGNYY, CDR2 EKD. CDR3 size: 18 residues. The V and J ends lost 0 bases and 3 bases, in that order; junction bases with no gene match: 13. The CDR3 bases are TGTGCCTGTGACACCCTACAAGAGGGCGCTGGGGGATCCGATAAACTCATCTTT. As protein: CACDTLQEGAGGSDKLIF.

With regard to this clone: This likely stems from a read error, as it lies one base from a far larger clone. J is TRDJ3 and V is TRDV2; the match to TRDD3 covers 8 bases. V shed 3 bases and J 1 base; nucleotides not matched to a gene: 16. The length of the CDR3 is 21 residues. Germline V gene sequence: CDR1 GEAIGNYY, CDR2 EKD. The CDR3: CACDPVHALGDSSWDTRQMFF. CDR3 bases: TGTGCCTGTGACCCCGTTCACGCGCTGGGGGACTCTTCCTGGGACACCCGACAGATGTTTTTC.

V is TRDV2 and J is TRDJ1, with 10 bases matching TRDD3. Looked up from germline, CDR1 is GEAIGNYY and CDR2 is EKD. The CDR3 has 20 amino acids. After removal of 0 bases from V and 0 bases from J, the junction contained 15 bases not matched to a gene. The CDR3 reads CACDTVSTVLGDSYTDKLIF. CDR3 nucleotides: TGTGCCTGTGACACCGTCTCCACCGTACTGGGGGATTCGTACACCGATAAACTCATCTTT.

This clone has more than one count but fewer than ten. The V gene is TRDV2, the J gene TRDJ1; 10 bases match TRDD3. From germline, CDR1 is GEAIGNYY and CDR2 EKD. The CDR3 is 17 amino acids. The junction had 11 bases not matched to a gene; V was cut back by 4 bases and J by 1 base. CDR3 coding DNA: TGTGCCTGTGATACCTTGGGGGATACCGTTCGCACCGATAAACTCATCTTT. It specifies CACDTLGDTVRTDKLIF.

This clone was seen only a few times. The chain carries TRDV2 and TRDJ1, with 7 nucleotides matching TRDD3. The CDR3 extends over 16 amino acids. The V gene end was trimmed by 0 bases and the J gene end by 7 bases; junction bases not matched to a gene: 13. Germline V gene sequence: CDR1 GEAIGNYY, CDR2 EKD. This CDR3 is CACDTVAGGRLSKLIF. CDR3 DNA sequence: TGTGCCTGTGACACCGTCGCTGGGGGCCGTCTATCTAAACTCATCTTT.

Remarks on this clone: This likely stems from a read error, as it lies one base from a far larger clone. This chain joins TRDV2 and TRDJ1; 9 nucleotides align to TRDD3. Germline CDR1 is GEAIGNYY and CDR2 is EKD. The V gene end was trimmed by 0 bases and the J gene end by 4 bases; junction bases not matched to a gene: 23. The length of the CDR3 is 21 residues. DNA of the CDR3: TGTGCCTGTGACACCCTCCGGCCTACGCAACTGGGGGACCCGTACAACGATAAACTCATCTTT. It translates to CACDTLRPTQLGDPYNDKLIF.

The CDR3 nucleotides are TGTGCCTGTGACACAGTGGAGCCACTGGGGGACTCGTACACCGATAAACTCATCTTT. This gives the protein CACDTVEPLGDSYTDKLIF. The chain is built from TRDV2 and TRDJ1; 9 bases match TRDD3. V shed 1 base and J 0 bases; nucleotides not matched to a gene: 14. Germline V gene lookup returns CDR1 GEAIGNYY and CDR2 EKD. The CDR3 totals 19 residues.

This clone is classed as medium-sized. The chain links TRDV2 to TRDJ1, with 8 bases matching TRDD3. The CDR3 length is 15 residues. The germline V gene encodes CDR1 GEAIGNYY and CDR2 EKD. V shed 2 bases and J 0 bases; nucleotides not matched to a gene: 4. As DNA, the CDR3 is TGTGCCTGTGACATCTTACTGGGGGACACCGATAAACTCATCTTT. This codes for CACDILLGDTDKLIF.

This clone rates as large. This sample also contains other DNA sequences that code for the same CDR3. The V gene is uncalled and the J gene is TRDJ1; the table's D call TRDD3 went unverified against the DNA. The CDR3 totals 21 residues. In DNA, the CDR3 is TGCGCTTCACTATCGTCTTGGGGGGCTGGGGGATCCAGCCCTCACACCGATAAACTCATCTTT. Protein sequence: CASLSSWGAGGSSPHTDKLIF.

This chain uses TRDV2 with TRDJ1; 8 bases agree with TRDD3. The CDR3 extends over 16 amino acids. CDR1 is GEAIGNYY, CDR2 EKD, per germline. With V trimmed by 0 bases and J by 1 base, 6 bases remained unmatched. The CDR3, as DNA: TGTGCCTGTGACACCGTCTGGGGGACTACCACCGATAAACTCATCTTT. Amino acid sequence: CACDTVWGTTTDKLIF.

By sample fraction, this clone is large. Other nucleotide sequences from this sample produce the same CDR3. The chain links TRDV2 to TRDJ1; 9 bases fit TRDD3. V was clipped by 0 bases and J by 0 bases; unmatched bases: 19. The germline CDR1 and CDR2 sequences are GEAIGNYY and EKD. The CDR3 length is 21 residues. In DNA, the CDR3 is TGTGCCTGTGACACCCTCCGGCCTACGCAACTGGGGGACCCGTACACCGATAAACTCATCTTT. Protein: CACDTLRPTQLGDPYTDKLIF.

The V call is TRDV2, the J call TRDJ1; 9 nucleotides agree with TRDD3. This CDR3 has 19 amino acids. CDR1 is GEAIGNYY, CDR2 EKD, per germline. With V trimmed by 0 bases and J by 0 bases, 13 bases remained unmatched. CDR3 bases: TGTGCCTGTGACACCGTGGATACTGGGGGACCCCTCCACACCGATAAACTCATCTTT. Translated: CACDTVDTGGPLHTDKLIF.

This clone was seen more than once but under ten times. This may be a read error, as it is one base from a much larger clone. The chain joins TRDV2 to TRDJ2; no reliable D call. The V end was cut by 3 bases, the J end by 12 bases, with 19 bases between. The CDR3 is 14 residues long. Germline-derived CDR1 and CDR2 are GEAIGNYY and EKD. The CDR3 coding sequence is TGTGCCTGTGACGATTTACAGTACACCGATAAACTCTTCTTT. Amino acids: CACDDLQYTDKLFF.

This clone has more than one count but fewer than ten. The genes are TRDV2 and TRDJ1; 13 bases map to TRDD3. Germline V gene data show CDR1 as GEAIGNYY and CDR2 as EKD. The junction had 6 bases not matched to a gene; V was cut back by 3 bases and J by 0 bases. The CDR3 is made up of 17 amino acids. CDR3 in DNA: TGTGCCTGTGACGCTGTACTGGGGGATACGGACACCGATAAACTCATCTTT. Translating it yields CACDAVLGDTDTDKLIF.

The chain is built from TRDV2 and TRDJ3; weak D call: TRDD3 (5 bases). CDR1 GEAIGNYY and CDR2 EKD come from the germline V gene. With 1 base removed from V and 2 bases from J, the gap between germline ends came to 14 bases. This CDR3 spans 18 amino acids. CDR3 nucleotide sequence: TGTGCCTGTGACACGACCGGGGGGCCTACCTGGGACACCCGACAGATGTTTTTC. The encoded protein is CACDTTGGPTWDTRQMFF.

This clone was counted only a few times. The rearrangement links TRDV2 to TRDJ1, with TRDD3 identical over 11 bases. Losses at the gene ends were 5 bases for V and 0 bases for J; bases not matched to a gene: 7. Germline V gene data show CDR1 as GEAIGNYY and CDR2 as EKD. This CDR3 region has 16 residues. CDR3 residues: CACVKLGDIDTDKLIF. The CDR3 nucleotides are TGTGCCTGTGTTAAACTGGGGGATATAGACACCGATAAACTCATCTTT.

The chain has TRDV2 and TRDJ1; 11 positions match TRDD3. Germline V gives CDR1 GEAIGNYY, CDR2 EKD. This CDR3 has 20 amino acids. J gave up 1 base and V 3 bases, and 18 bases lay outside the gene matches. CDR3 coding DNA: TGTGCCTGTGACCCCGTTGGTGGGGGATACGAGCTCGAAGCCACCGATAAACTCATCTTT. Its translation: CACDPVGGGYELEATDKLIF.

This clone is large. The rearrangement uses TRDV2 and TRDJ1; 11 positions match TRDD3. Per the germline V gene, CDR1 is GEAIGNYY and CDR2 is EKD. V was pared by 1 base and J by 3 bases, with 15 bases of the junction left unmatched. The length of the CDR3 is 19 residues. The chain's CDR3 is CACDTMVGDTRRSADKLIF. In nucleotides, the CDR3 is TGTGCCTGTGACACTATGGTGGGGGATACGAGGAGGTCGGCCGATAAACTCATCTTT.

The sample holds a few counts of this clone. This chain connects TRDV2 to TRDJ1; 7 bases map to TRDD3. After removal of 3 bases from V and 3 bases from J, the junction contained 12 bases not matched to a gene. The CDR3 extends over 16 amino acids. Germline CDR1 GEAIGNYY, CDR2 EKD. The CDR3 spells CACDLLGVTGADKLIF. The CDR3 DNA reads TGTGCCTGTGACCTGCTGGGGGTCACGGGGGCCGATAAACTCATCTTT.

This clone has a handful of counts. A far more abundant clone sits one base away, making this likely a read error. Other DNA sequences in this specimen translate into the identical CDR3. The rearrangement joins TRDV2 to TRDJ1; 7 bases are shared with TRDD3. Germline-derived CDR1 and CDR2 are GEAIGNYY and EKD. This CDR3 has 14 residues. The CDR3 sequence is CACDSWGATDKLIF. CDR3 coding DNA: TGCGCCTGTGACAGCTGGGGGGCCACCGATAAACTCATCTTT.

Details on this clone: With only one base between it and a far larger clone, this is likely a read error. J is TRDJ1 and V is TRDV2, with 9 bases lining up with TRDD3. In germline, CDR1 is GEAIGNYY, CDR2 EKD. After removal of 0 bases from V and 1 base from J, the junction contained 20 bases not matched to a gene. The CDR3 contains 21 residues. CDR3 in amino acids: CACDTLRPTQLGDPCTDKLIF. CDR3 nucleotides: TGTGCCTGTGACACCCTCCGGCCTACGCAACTGGGGGACCCGTGCACCGATAAACTCATCTTT.

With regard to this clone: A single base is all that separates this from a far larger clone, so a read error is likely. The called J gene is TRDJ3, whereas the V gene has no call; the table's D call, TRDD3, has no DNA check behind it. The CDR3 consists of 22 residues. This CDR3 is CSALRSWGTVIMCSWDTRHMFF. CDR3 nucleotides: TGTAGTGCACTTAGGTCTTGGGGGACTGTCATAATGTGCTCCTGGGACACCCGACATATGTTTTTC.